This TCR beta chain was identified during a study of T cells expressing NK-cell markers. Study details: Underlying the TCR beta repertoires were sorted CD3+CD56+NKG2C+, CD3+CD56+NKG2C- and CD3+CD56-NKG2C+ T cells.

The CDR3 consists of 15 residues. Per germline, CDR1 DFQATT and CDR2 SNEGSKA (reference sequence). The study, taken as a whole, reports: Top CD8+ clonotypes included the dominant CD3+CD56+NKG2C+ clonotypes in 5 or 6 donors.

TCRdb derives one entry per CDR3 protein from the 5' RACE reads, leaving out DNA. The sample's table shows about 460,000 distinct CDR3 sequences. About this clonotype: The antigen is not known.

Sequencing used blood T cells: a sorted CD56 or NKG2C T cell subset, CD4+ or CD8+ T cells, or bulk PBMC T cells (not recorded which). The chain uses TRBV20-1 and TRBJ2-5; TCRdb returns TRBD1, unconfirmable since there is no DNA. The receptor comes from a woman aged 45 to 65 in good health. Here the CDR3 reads CSARGENGERETQYF.